This T cell receptor beta chain comes out of a study of radiotherapy plus CTLA-4 blockade in lung cancer. Study in general: Patients showed objective responses in 18% of cases, and disease control was achieved by less than 35%. Notes on the study in general: Strongest reported response predictors: early blood clone changes and post-radiation interferon-beta.

Assay: immunoSEQ multiplex PCR; the TCRdb copy retains only in-frame clones and omits some. This table has about 90,000 clones, around 83% appearing once. In chemo-refractory metastatic non-small-cell lung cancer, patients got ipilimumab CTLA-4 blockade together with focal radiation. Remarks on this clone: Its antigen is still unknown.

Germline trimming cut 3 bases from V and 5 bases from J; bases unmatched to any gene: 10. The CDR3 extends over 16 amino acids. Germline CDR1 reads KGHSH; CDR2 reads LQKENI. The TCR comes from a human donor with non-small cell lung cancer that progressed on radiotherapy plus ipilimumab. Sequenced here: peripheral blood, sampled from a patient treated with radiotherapy plus ipilimumab. The chain links TRBV18 to TRBJ2-1, with TRBD1 identical over 7 bases. CDR3 bases: TGTGCCAGCTCACCCCCCAGAGGGGGCTTGAACAATGAGCAGTTCTTC. Residues: CASSPPRGGLNNEQFF.